This is a list of T cell receptor beta chains from one sample in a study of T-cell memory formation after mild COVID-19. TCRdb itself ran the 5' RACE reads through MiXCR, one entry per CDR3 protein. This table holds 450,000 or so distinct CDR3 sequences, about 23% found once. The sample taken for sequencing was PBMCs or a T cell subset sorted from them (not recorded which). The receptors stem from an adult woman who had mild COVID-19 (a few samples of this study predate the infection). Cell type and time point are not known. The CDR3 runs from the conserved cysteine through the conserved F or W. A D gene is named only where the DNA matches it firmly. Not every row has a clone size; where given, it reads once, few, many or a size class.

TRBV2	few	TRBJ2-1	TRBD2	CASSALAESYNEQFF	TGTGCCAGCAGTGCACTAGCGGAATCCTACAATGAGCAGTTCTTC
TRBV4-1	-	TRBJ2-7	-	CASSQGRWRVFDEQYF	TGCGCCAGCAGCCAAGGAAGATGGCGGGTCTTCGACGAGCAGTACTTC
TRBV2	-	TRBJ1-1	TRBD1	CASGRGQGVAEAFF	TGTGCCAGCGGCCGGGGACAGGGGGTAGCTGAAGCTTTCTTT
TRBV7-9	few	TRBJ2-5	-	CASSLESRGETQYF	TGTGCCAGCAGCTTAGAGAGTAGGGGTGAGACCCAGTACTTC
TRBV20-1	few	TRBJ2-1	-	CSASHYNEQFF	TGCAGTGCTAGTCACTACAATGAGCAGTTCTTC
TRBV11-3	-	TRBJ2-1	-	CASSNPANEQFF	TGTGCCAGCAGCAACCCAGCGAATGAGCAGTTCTTC
TRBV6-5	-	TRBJ2-5	-	CASRRGQGYQETQYF	TGTGCCAGCCGGAGGGGGCAGGGCTACCAAGAGACCCAGTACTTC
TRBV7-9	many	TRBJ2-5	-	CASSLREVLLGGETQYF	TGTGCCAGCAGCTTAAGAGAAGTCCTCCTAGGCGGGGAGACCCAGTACTTC
TRBV5-6	-	TRBJ1-5	-	CASSFAFEREDQPQHF	TGTGCCAGCAGCTTTGCATTCGAAAGGGAAGATCAGCCCCAGCATTTT
TRBV7-2	few	TRBJ1-1	-	CASSPLRRETTEAFF	TGTGCCAGCAGCCCGCTACGACGGGAAACCACTGAAGCTTTCTTT
TRBV6-5	few	TRBJ2-1	TRBD1	CARFPGQASNEQFF	TGTGCCAGATTTCCGGGACAGGCTAGCAATGAGCAGTTCTTC
TRBV12-3/TRBV12-4	-	TRBJ1-1	-	CASRGRAEAFF	TGTGCCAGCAGGGGAAGAGCTGAAGCTTTCTTT
TRBV19	-	TRBJ2-7	TRBD2	CASSTRTSGRAYEQYF	TGTGCCAGTAGTACGCGGACTAGCGGGAGGGCCTACGAGCAGTACTTC
TRBV18	-	TRBJ2-5	-	CASSPGFGQETQYF	TGTGCCAGCTCACCAGGGTTCGGGCAAGAGACCCAGTACTTC
TRBV7-9	-	TRBJ2-5	-	CASTSGADWYTQYF	TGTGCCAGCACCTCAGGCGCCGACTGGTATACCCAGTACTTC
TRBV9	few	TRBJ1-2	-	CASSVKGRNGYTF	TGTGCCAGCAGCGTAAAGGGGCGAAACGGCTACACCTTC
TRBV4-1	-	TRBJ1-1	-	CASSQEAGENTEAFF	TGCGCCAGCAGCCAAGAGGCAGGGGAGAACACTGAAGCTTTCTTT
TRBV29-1	-	TRBJ1-1	-	CSGTAGSGRTEAFF	TGCAGCGGTACAGCCGGCAGCGGACGCACTGAAGCTTTCTTT